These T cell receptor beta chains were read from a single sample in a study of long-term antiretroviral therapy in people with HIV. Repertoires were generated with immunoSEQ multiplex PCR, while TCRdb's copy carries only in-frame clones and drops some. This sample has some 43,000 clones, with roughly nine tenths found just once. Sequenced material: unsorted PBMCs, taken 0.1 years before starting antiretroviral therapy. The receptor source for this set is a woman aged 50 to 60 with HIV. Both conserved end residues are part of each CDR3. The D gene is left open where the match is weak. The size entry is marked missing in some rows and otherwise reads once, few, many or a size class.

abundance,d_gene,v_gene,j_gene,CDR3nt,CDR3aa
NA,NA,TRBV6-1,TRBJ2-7,TGTGCCAGCAGTGGGAGTGGAATGAGGGTAAACTCCTACGAGCAGTACTTC,CASSGSGMRVNSYEQYF
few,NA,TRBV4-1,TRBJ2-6,TGCGCCAGCAGCCTTTTCTCTGGGGCCAACGTCCTGACTTTC,CASSLFSGANVLTF
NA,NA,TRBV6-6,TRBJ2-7,TGTGCCAGCAGTTACAGGGCCGGGAGCGAGGACGAGCAGTACTTC,CASSYRAGSEDEQYF
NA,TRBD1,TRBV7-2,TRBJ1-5,TGTGCCAGCAGCTGGGACAGGGGAGGCCAGCCCCAGCATTTT,CASSWDRGGQPQHF
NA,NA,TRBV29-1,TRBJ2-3,TGCAGCGTTGAAGGAGGGAAGGGAGTGGATACGCAGTATTTT,CSVEGGKGVDTQYF
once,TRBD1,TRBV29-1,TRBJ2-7,TGCAGCGTCCATGTGGGGACAGGGGGGAGAGAGCAGTACTTC,CSVHVGTGGREQYF
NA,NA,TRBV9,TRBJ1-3,TGTGCCAGCAGCGCCCGCGGGGTGAGCTCTGGAAACACCATATATTTT,CASSARGVSSGNTIYF
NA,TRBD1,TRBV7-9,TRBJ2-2,TGTGCCAGCAGCTTACAGTCGGGACAGCTGAACACCGGGGAGCTGTTTTTT,CASSLQSGQLNTGELFF
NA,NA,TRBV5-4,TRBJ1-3,TGTGCCAGCAGCTTGTCTGTCTCTGGAAACACCATATATTTT,CASSLSVSGNTIYF
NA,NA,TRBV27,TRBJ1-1,TGTGCCAGCAGTATGGCAGCAGCCACTGAAGCTTTCTTT,CASSMAAATEAFF
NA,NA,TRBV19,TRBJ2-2,TGTGCCAGTAGTCCCAGGGTTTCCGGGGAGCTGTTTTTT,CASSPRVSGELFF
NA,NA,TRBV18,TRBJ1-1,TGTGCCAGCTCACCACGGAGGGGGGGGGACACTGAAGCTTTCTTT,CASSPRRGGDTEAFF
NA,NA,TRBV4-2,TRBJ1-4,TGTGCCAGCAGCCAGGCCCTTGGGGTGATCGGAAAACTGTTTTTT,CASSQALGVIGKLFF
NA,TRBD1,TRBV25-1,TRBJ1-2,TGTGCCAGCAGTGAGGGGACAGGGGATGGCTACACCTTC,CASSEGTGDGYTF
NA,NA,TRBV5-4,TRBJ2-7,TGTGCCAGCAGCTTCGGGACCTACGAGCAGTACTTC,CASSFGTYEQYF
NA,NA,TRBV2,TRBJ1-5,TGTGCCAGCAGCGTCTATGTTCAGCCCCAGCATTTT,CASSVYVQPQHF
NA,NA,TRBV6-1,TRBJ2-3,TGTGCCAGCATGGATCGGCCAGGGGGCACAGATACGCAGTATTTT,CASMDRPGGTDTQYF
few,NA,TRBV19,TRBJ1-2,TGTGCCACCTCCAGGAGGACAGCCGATGGCTACACCTTC,CATSRRTADGYTF
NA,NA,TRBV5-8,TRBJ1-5,TGTGCCAGCAGCTTCGCAGGGGGCAATCAGCCCCAGCATTTT,CASSFAGGNQPQHF
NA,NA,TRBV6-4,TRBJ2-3,TGTGCCAGCAGTGACTCTTTGGAGGGAACAGATACGCAGTATTTT,CASSDSLEGTDTQYF
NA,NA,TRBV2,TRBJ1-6,TGTGCCACCAACAGGGAGATGTCCTATAATTCACCCCTCCACTTT,CATNREMSYNSPLHF
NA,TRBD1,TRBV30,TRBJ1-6,TGTGCCTGGAGTCTTGGACAGGGACCTAATTCACCCCTCCACTTT,CAWSLGQGPNSPLHF